Listed below are T cell receptor beta chains from one sample, sequenced in a study of cytomegalovirus exposure and HLA in healthy donors. The assay was immunoSEQ multiplex PCR, and TCRdb's table has in-frame clones only and misses some. The data show 130,000 to 150,000 clones, with approximately 74% seen just once and 3.5% to 5% held by the top ten. The sequencing input was PBMCs. The receptors stem from a man younger than 35 in good health and CMV-seropositive. Each CDR3 is given with its conserved first and last residue. The D gene is left open where the match is weak. Some rows have no size entry. The others give once, few or many, or a class for an expanded clone.

d_gene | j_gene | v_gene | abundance | CDR3nt | CDR3aa
TRBD1 | TRBJ1-6 | TRBV2 | NA | TGTGCCAGCAGCAAGGACAGGGTCGGTTCACCCCTCCACTTT | CASSKDRVGSPLHF
NA | TRBJ1-2 | TRBV7-9 | NA | TGTGCCAGCACCCTAGGGGGTAGGGGCTACACCTTC | CASTLGGRGYTF
TRBD1 | TRBJ1-4 | TRBV11-2 | NA | TGTGCCAGCAGCTTCGGACAGGGGGGAGGCACTAATGAAAAACTGTTTTTT | CASSFGQGGGTNEKLFF
NA | TRBJ2-7 | TRBV6-1 | NA | TGTGCCAGCACCCTCGCCTACGAGCAGTACTTC | CASTLAYEQYF
TRBD2 | TRBJ2-1 | TRBV12-5 | NA | TGTGCTAGTGGTTCCCGGACTAGCGGATACAATGAGCAGTTCTTC | CASGSRTSGYNEQFF
NA | TRBJ2-1 | TRBV14 | NA | TGTGCCAGCAGCCGTACGGGGTTTGGAACCTACAATGAGCAGTTCTTC | CASSRTGFGTYNEQFF
NA | TRBJ1-2 | TRBV2 | NA | TGTGCCAGCAAAGGGAGTTGGGCTAGCGATGGCTACACCTTC | CASKGSWASDGYTF
TRBD2 | TRBJ2-3 | TRBV29-1 | NA | TGCGCGGGAGATTGGGGCACAGATACGCAGTATTTT | CAGDWGTDTQYF
NA | TRBJ2-5 | TRBV6-1 | NA | TGTGCCAGCGCGCCGGGACTTTGGGGGGAGACCCAGTACTTC | CASAPGLWGETQYF
NA | TRBJ1-5 | TRBV29-1 | NA | TGCAGTTTTTGGCAGGGAATATACCAAGGTCGTTATAGCAATCAGCCCCAGCATTTT | CSFWQGIYQGRYSNQPQHF
NA | TRBJ2-1 | TRBV7-9 | NA | TGTGCCAGCAGCTTAGCGGGAGTGGGTGAGCAGTTCTTC | CASSLAGVGEQFF
NA | TRBJ1-4 | TRBV5-1 | NA | TGCGCCAGCAGCGGAGACGGGTCCGGGGGGGAAAAACTGTTTTTT | CASSGDGSGGEKLFF
NA | TRBJ1-2 | TRBV19 | NA | TGTGCCAGTAGTATAGCCGGGTATGGCTACACCTTC | CASSIAGYGYTF
NA | TRBJ1-1 | TRBV18 | NA | TGTGCCAGCTCATCCTCGGGGAGCACTGAAGCTTTCTTT | CASSSSGSTEAFF
TRBD1 | TRBJ2-7 | TRBV19 | NA | TGTGCCAGTAGCTGGACAGGGATGGTCTACGAGCAGTACTTC | CASSWTGMVYEQYF
NA | TRBJ2-1 | TRBV9 | NA | TGTGCCAGCAGAAGAGACTCCTACAATGAGCAGTTCTTC | CASRRDSYNEQFF
TRBD1 | TRBJ2-3 | TRBV9 | once | TGTGCCAGCAGCGACACAGGGGGGACAGATACGCAGTATTTT | CASSDTGGTDTQYF
NA | TRBJ2-3 | TRBV6-6 | NA | TGTGCCAGCAGCCGGGGACTCTCGGACACAGATACGCAGTATTTT | CASSRGLSDTDTQYF
TRBD2 | TRBJ2-3 | TRBV30 | NA | TGTGCCTGGAGTGTACCCAGCGGGAGGACAGATACGCAGTATTTT | CAWSVPSGRTDTQYF
TRBD1 | TRBJ2-6 | TRBV7-2 | NA | TGTGCCAGCAGCCGGGACAGGGCCGGGGCCAACGTCCTGACTTTC | CASSRDRAGANVLTF
TRBD2 | TRBJ2-1 | TRBV2 | NA | TGTGCCAGCAGTGAGCCCGGGACTAGCGGGAGGAAGGACATCAATGAGCAGTTCTTC | CASSEPGTSGRKDINEQFF
NA | TRBJ2-7 | TRBV5-4 | NA | TGTGCCAGCAGCTTGGCCCCAAAGGGGGTCGGAGAGCAGTACTTC | CASSLAPKGVGEQYF